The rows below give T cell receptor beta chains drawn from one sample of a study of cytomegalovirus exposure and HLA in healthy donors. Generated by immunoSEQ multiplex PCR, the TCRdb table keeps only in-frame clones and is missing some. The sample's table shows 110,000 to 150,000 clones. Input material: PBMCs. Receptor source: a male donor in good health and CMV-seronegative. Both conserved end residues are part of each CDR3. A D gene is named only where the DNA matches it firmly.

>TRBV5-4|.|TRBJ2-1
CASSFGSFPSSSYNEQFF
TGTGCCAGCAGCTTTGGCTCTTTCCCCTCAAGCTCCTACAATGAGCAGTTCTTC
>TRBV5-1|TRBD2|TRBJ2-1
CASSPKSGTSGRSEQFF
TGCGCCAGCAGCCCCAAATCCGGGACTAGCGGGAGAAGTGAGCAGTTCTTC
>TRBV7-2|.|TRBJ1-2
CASSLGLFYGYTF
TGTGCCAGCAGCTTAGGACTGTTCTATGGCTACACCTTC
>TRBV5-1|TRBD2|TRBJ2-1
CAVGGDNNEQFF
TGCGCCGTCGGGGGGGACAACAATGAGCAGTTCTTC
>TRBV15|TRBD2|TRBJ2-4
CATSRDTGTSGSSRDF
TGTGCCACCAGCAGAGATACTGGGACTAGCGGCAGTTCGAGGGACTTC
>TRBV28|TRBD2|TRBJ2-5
CASLLAGGPWETQYF
TGTGCCAGCCTACTAGCGGGGGGGCCTTGGGAGACCCAGTACTTC
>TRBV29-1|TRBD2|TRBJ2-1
CSVLAGAYEQFF
TGCAGCGTACTAGCGGGAGCATATGAGCAGTTCTTC
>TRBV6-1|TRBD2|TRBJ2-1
CASSEARGLAGPYNEQFF
TGTGCCAGCAGTGAAGCTCGAGGACTAGCGGGCCCCTACAATGAGCAGTTCTTC
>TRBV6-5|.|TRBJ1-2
CASSWNSGPSYGYTF
TGTGCCAGCAGTTGGAACAGTGGCCCCTCCTATGGCTACACCTTC
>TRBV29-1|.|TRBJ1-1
CSVQRGNTEAFF
TGCAGCGTTCAGCGTGGTAACACTGAAGCTTTCTTT
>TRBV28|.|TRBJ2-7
CASSFRVDHSYEQYF
TGTGCCAGCAGTTTCCGGGTCGATCATTCCTACGAGCAGTACTTC
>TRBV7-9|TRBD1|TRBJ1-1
CASSLNTGAPNTEAFF
TGTGCCAGCAGCTTAAATACAGGGGCCCCGAACACTGAAGCTTTCTTT
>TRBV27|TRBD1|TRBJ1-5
CASSLGTGGRAQHF
TGTGCCAGCAGCCTAGGGACAGGGGGCCGGGCCCAGCATTTT
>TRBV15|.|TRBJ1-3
CATSRDLQGRGNTIYF
TGTGCCACCAGCAGAGATCTTCAGGGGCGAGGAAACACCATATATTTT
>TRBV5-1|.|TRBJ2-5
CASSLERQETQYF
TGCGCCAGCAGCTTGGAGAGGCAAGAGACCCAGTACTTC
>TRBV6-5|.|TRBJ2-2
CASKGGRNTGELFF
TGTGCCAGCAAGGGGGGGCGGAACACCGGGGAGCTGTTTTTT
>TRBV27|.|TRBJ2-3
CASSWNRDTQYF
TGTGCCAGCAGTTGGAACAGGGACACGCAGTATTTT
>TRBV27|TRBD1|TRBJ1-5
CASSSTPGQGQPQHF
TGTGCCAGCAGTTCTACCCCAGGACAGGGGCAGCCCCAGCATTTT
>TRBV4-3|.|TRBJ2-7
CASSQERSGSYEQYF
TGCGCCAGCAGCCAAGAACGTAGCGGATCCTACGAGCAGTACTTC
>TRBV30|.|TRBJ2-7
CAWSQGYWGEQYF
TGTGCCTGGTCACAGGGTTATTGGGGCGAGCAGTACTTC
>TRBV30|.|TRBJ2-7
CAWSVIGGSYEQYF
TGTGCCTGGAGTGTAATAGGCGGGTCCTACGAGCAGTACTTC
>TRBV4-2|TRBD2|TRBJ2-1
CASSQDVGGAVYNEQFF
TGTGCCAGCAGCCAAGATGTCGGGGGGGCGGTATACAATGAGCAGTTCTTC
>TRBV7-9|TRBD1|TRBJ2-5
CASSPQGRETQYF
TGTGCCAGCAGCCCACAGGGGCGGGAGACCCAGTACTTC
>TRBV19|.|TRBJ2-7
CASSSQGKRYEQYF
TGTGCCAGTAGTAGCCAGGGAAAACGCTACGAGCAGTACTTC
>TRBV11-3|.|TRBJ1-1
CASSLDGWNTEAFF
TGTGCCAGCAGCTTAGACGGGTGGAACACTGAAGCTTTCTTT